The subject of this entry is one T cell receptor beta chain. What it binds is not known. Sequencing was limited to surgery cases with top T cell transcript signatures in brain tissue. Pre-surgery treatment included at least one anti-epileptic drug. Sequencing was performed with immunoSEQ multiplex PCR; in TCRdb, only in-frame clones are kept and a portion is missing. The table shows some 64,000 clones, with about 96% occurring only once. This specimen belongs to a study of brain T cells in children with intractable seizures. Findings and caveats of the study: Patients' HCMV serostatus was unknown; virus specificity rests on CDR3 similarity alone.

CDR1 is MNHEY, CDR2 SMNVEV, per germline (reference sequence). The length of the CDR3 is 17 residues. V lost 3 bases, J lost 0 bases, and 17 bases lay in between. Specimen: peripheral blood, collected at surgery. The source is a boy under three years old with focal cortical dysplasia and intractable seizures. The rearrangement uses TRBV27 and TRBJ1-1; possible D gene TRBD1, 6 bases. The CDR3 bases are TGTGCCAGCAGTTTTAAGGGACAAGCTAACATGAACACTGAAGCTTTCTTT. Its translation: CASSFKGQANMNTEAFF.